This T cell receptor beta chain was identified during a study of blood T cell repertoires in COVID-19. The overall study: Whether acute or convalescent, the COVID-19 samples came from the United States, Italy and Spain.

Authors' processing steps: Reference gene primers were amplified, and this amplification served to estimate nucleated cell counts. Clones were read by immunoSEQ multiplex PCR, and TCRdb kept only the in-frame ones, dropping some. Clonal size and the V and J genes are those of that table, whereas D and trimming came from the DNA. The repertoire consists of 120,000 or so clones, with 80% to 90% occurring once and the leading ten covering 5.5% to 6%. The sequence was obtained from a man at least 80 years old with active or convalescent COVID-19. Sequencing was done on a sample of peripheral blood.

The CDR3 DNA follows: TGTGCCAGCAGCTTGCTAGCGGCCAAAGAGACCCAGTACTTC. Translating it yields CASSLLAAKETQYF. The chain has TRBV7-2 and TRBJ2-5, with 7 bases identical to TRBD2. Germline V gene lookup returns CDR1 SGHTA and CDR2 FQGNSA. The CDR3 contains 14 residues. V gave up 3 bases and J gave up 3 bases; unmatched junction bases: 4.